The 21 T cell receptor beta chains in this list originate from one sample, sequenced in a study of vaccination and CD4 T cells after COVID-19. Treatment of the sample: roughly 10-day PBMC culture with coronavirus spike peptide pools or control peptides (ViraFEST assay). Scientists ran DNA taken from cultured CD4+ T cells through the Oncomine TCR Beta short-read assay for sequencing. TCRdb re-derived calls from the PCR reads in MiXCR, one entry per CDR3 protein. The sample shows about 20,000 distinct CDR3 sequences, 35% to 50% of them seen only once. These TCRs are of unknown antigen specificity. The sequenced material came from CD4+ T cells from blood, cultured in vitro. The receptors were sampled from a human donor who had recovered from COVID-19.

V usage is TRBV5-1 and J usage is TRBJ1-2; D is ambiguous. The CDR3 is 14 amino acids. Trimming cost V 0 bases and J 0 bases, with 6 bases left between them. The germline gives CDR1 SGHRS, CDR2 YFSETQ. This CDR3 reads CASSLDQPNYGYTF. The CDR3 DNA reads TGCGCCAGCAGCTTGGACCAGCCTAACTATGGCTACACCTTC.

In this sample, this clonotype turned up once. The gene calls are TRBV5-6 and TRBJ1-4; a weak D match, TRBD1 (5 bases). The CDR3 is made up of 16 amino acids. The V and J ends lost 4 bases and 0 bases respectively, with 13 bases between them. Germline assignment: CDR1 SGHDT and CDR2 YYEEEE. The CDR3 nucleotides read TGTGCCAGCAGCCTTGTCTCAGGGTCAACTAATGAAAAACTGTTTTTT. This gives the protein CASSLVSGSTNEKLFF.

This clonotype appeared a few times. The chain links TRBV7-2 to TRBJ2-6; D not certain. Trimming removed 5 bases at V and 1 base at J, with 6 bases between. The CDR3 spans 14 residues. From germline, CDR1 is SGHTA and CDR2 FQGNSA. CDR3 DNA sequence: TGTGCCAGCAGCCGGATATCTGGGGCCAACGTCCTGACTTTC. Amino acids: CASSRISGANVLTF.

The rearrangement uses TRBV28 and TRBJ2-7, with TRBD2 identical over 10 bases. J gave up 5 bases and V 5 bases, and 15 bases lay outside the gene matches. Per germline, CDR1 MDHEN and CDR2 SYDVKM. This CDR3 region has 17 residues. The CDR3 is CASSLAGVGISVHEQYF. The CDR3 coding sequence is TGTGCCAGCAGTCTAGCGGGAGTTGGGATTTCCGTCCACGAGCAGTACTTC.

The J gene is TRBJ2-5, the V gene TRBV11-3; D may be TRBD1 (5 bases). The germline V gene encodes CDR1 SGHNT and CDR2 YENEEA. Trimming removed 3 bases from V and 3 bases from J, with 8 bases in between. The CDR3 length is 13 residues. The CDR3 DNA is TGTGCCAGCAGCTTCACAGGAGAAGAGACCCAGTACTTC. This gives the protein CASSFTGEETQYF.

The chain couples TRBV19 to TRBJ2-7; 8 positions agree with TRBD1. Germline lookup yields CDR1 LNHDA and CDR2 SQIVND (reference sequence). This CDR3 region has 16 residues. Trimming at V came to 3 bases and at J to 1 base, leaving 8 bases not matched to a gene. CDR3 nucleotides: TGTGCCAGTAGTATGGAGGGACAGGATGAATCCTACGAGCAGTACTTC. Translated: CASSMEGQDESYEQYF.

The V call is TRBV21-1, the J call TRBJ2-2; the table's TRBD1 call for D was not verified on the DNA. TRBV21-1 is noted as a pseudogene. CDR3 size: 14 residues. CDR3 nucleotides: TGTGCCAGCAGCAAAGACAGGGACACCGGGGAGCTGTTTTTT. It specifies CASSKDRDTGELFF.

J is TRBJ1-2 and V is TRBV4-3; weak D call: TRBD1 (6 bases). There are 16 residues in the CDR3. V was trimmed by 1 base and J by 3 bases, leaving 15 bases between them. The germline gives CDR1 LGHNA, CDR2 YSLEER. This CDR3 reads CASSQVGQGIDYGYTF. CDR3 DNA: TGCGCCAGCAGCCAAGTAGGTCAGGGGATCGACTATGGCTACACCTTC.

This chain links TRBV19 with TRBJ2-5; TRBD1 might be the D (6 bases). The CDR3 totals 13 residues. Germline-derived CDR1 and CDR2 are LNHDA and SQIVND (reference sequence). Trimming took 7 bases from V and 4 from J, leaving 13 bases between them. The CDR3 bases are TGTGCCAGTATGAACAGGGCTCGAGAGACCCAGTACTTC. Protein sequence: CASMNRARETQYF.

This chain links TRBV28 with TRBJ1-1; 7 bases agree with TRBD1. This CDR3 has 13 amino acids. The germline gives CDR1 MDHEN, CDR2 SYDVKM. J was trimmed by 4 bases and V by 5 bases; bases with no gene match: 4. The CDR3 region has the DNA TGTGCCAGCAGTCCCGACAGGGTCACTGAAGCTTTCTTT. Translating gives CASSPDRVTEAFF.

This clonotype has just a few counts. The chain joins TRBV7-9 to TRBJ2-5; D is tentatively TRBD1 or TRBD2 (5 bases each). The germline V gene has CDR1 SEHNR and CDR2 FQNEAQ (reference sequence). V dropped 3 bases and J dropped 5 bases, with 10 bases sitting between them. The CDR3 contains 13 residues. This CDR3 reads CASSLVGTETQYF. In DNA, the CDR3 is TGTGCCAGCAGCTTGGTTGGGACGGAGACCCAGTACTTC.

The chain joins TRBV5-1 to TRBJ1-3; D ambiguous. Trimming took 4 bases from V and 3 from J, leaving 8 bases between them. Per the germline V gene, CDR1 is SGHRS and CDR2 is YFSETQ. The length of the CDR3 is 13 residues. CDR3 in amino acids: CASSTDGGNTIYF. The DNA of the CDR3 is TGCGCCAGCAGCACGGACGGTGGAAACACCATATATTTT.

The V and J genes are TRBV6-1 and TRBJ2-3; D not resolved. CDR1 and CDR2 (germline): MNHNS, SASEGT. Trimming took off 8 bases at V and 4 bases at J, with 10 bases between the two ends. CDR3 length equals 12 residues. In DNA, the CDR3 is TGTGCCAGCTCCTCTTTTCCAGATACGCAGTATTTT. Its protein product is CASSSFPDTQYF.

The chain employs TRBV7-3 and TRBJ2-7; D is ambiguous. The CDR3 sequence is 11 residues long. Per the germline V gene, CDR1 is SGHTA and CDR2 is FQGTGA. The V gene lost 8 bases and the J gene lost 5 bases, with 10 bases spanning the gap. CDR3 in amino acids: CASSEDHEQYF. The DNA of the CDR3 is TGTGCCAGCTCCGAGGACCACGAGCAGTACTTC. The whole variable domain, remainder taken from reference TRBV7-3 and TRBJ2-7, is GAGVSQTPSNKVTEKGKYVELRCDPISGHTALYWYRQSLGQGPEFLIYFQGTGAADDSGLPNDRFFAVRPEGSVSTLKIQRTERGDSAVYLCASSEDHEQYFGPGTRLTVT.

The chain carries TRBV18 and TRBJ2-5, with TRBD2 matching 8 bases. CDR1 and CDR2 (germline): KGHSH, LQKENI. The CDR3 is 16 amino acids. J was trimmed by 5 bases and V by 3 bases; bases with no gene match: 11. Here the CDR3 reads CASSPIRLAGGETQYF. Written as DNA, the CDR3 is TGTGCCAGCTCACCGATACGGCTAGCGGGCGGGGAGACCCAGTACTTC.

The rearrangement uses TRBV30 and TRBJ1-3, with D maybe TRBD1 (6 bases). The CDR3 runs 15 residues. CDR1 and CDR2 (germline): GTSNPN, SVGIG (reference sequence). V lost 0 bases and J 0 bases, leaving 9 bases between the germline ends. The CDR3 here is CAWSVRQVSGNTIYF. The CDR3 nucleotides are TGTGCCTGGAGTGTACGACAGGTCTCTGGAAACACCATATATTTT. The whole variable domain, filled in from reference TRBV30 and TRBJ1-3, reads SQTIHQWPATLVQPVGSPLSLECTVEGTSNPNLYWYRQAAGRGLQLLFYSVGIGQISSEVPQNLSASRPQDRQFILSSKKLLLSDSGFYLCAWSVRQVSGNTIYFGEGSWLTVV.

The sample holds a few counts of this clonotype. The J gene is TRBJ2-3, the V gene TRBV19; D is ambiguous. V lost 5 bases, J lost 7 bases, and 19 bases lay in between. The CDR3 spans 15 residues. Looked up from germline, CDR1 is LNHDA and CDR2 is SQIVND (reference sequence). The CDR3 is CASSSLAGELNTQYF. The CDR3 DNA reads as TGTGCCAGTAGTTCCTTGGCAGGAGAACTAAATACGCAGTATTTT.

The V gene is TRBV18, the J gene TRBJ1-1, with D unresolved. CDR3 size: 14 residues. Trimming removed 2 bases at V and 0 bases at J, with 7 bases between. Germline CDR1 and CDR2: KGHSH and LQKENI. CDR3 residues: CASSPNGVNTEAFF. In DNA form, the CDR3 reads TGTGCCAGCTCACCAAATGGGGTGAACACTGAAGCTTTCTTT.

This clonotype was recorded only once. The chain links TRBV6-2 or TRBV6-3 to TRBJ2-3; a possible D gene is TRBD2 (7 bases). The CDR3 sequence is 16 residues long. The V and J ends lost 0 bases and 6 bases respectively, with 16 bases between them. Germline V gene data show CDR1 as MNHEY and CDR2 as SVGEGT. The CDR3 loop reads CASSYSGRGLGDTQYF. The CDR3 DNA reads TGTGCCAGCAGTTACTCGGGGCGGGGGCTGGGGGATACGCAGTATTTT.

V usage is TRBV15 and J usage is TRBJ2-5; a possible D gene is TRBD2 (5 bases). The germline gives CDR1 LNHNV, CDR2 YYDKDF (reference sequence). Deletions cut 8 bases from V and 5 bases from J, with 15 bases between. The CDR3 has 13 amino acids. CDR3 region: CATRAASGETQYF. The CDR3 DNA follows: TGTGCCACCCGGGCGGCCTCGGGGGAGACCCAGTACTTC.

The J gene is TRBJ2-5, the V gene TRBV7-9; D unclear. The germline CDR1 and CDR2 sequences are SEHNR and FQNEAQ (reference sequence). V shed 5 bases and J shed 7 bases, with 11 bases lying between them. The CDR3 length is 12 residues. CDR3 sequence (DNA): TGTGCCAGCAGCCCTTCCCGAGGGACCCAGTACTTC. Translated: CASSPSRGTQYF.